The 11 T cell receptor beta chains below were found in one sample sequenced in a study of blood T cells in healthy people across ages. Then a second PCR, running about 7 to 11 cycles, was carried out with a sample-barcoded 5' primer and a J-beta primer mix. In TCRdb, the 5' RACE reads were re-called with MiXCR into one record per CDR3 protein. The sample holds more than 700,000 distinct CDR3 sequences, 35% to 60% seen once. Sequenced input: blood. Receptor source: a man older than 75 in good health.

This clonotype was observed a few times. Possible read error: a much larger clone is one base away. The rearrangement joins TRBV9 to TRBJ2-3, with D unclear. V shed 4 bases and J shed 2 bases, with 8 bases lying between them. Looked up from germline, CDR1 is SGDLS and CDR2 is YYNGEE. This CDR3 contains 13 residues. CDR3 bases: TGTGCCAGCAGCCAAACCCTCACAGATACGCAGTATTTT. Its protein product is CASSQTLTDTQYF.

The gene calls are TRBV6-1 and TRBJ1-5; D gene uncertain. CDR3 size: 16 residues. The germline V gene encodes CDR1 MNHNS and CDR2 SASEGT. V was shortened by 1 base and J by 9 bases, with 19 bases between the two germline ends. The CDR3 bases are TGTGCCAGCAGTGAAGAGTTGACACGGGGTTGGCGGCCCCAGCATTTT. It translates to CASSEELTRGWRPQHF.

There are a few counts of this clonotype. Germline and junction disagree at one end, which may indicate a read error. The V gene is TRBV29-1, the J gene TRBJ2-1; a possible D gene is TRBD2 (6 bases). The end of the DNA fits TRBJ2-7 better, so the J call may be wrong. CDR1 is SQVTM, CDR2 ANQGSEA, per germline. The length of the CDR3 is 13 residues. CDR3 sequence (DNA): TGCGGCGTTGATGGCGGGGTCTACAATGAGCAGTACTTC. This gives the protein CGVDGGVYNEQYF.

This clonotype was counted a single time. This chain uses TRBV6-2 or TRBV6-3 with TRBJ2-5; possibly TRBD2 for D (5 bases). TRBJ2-7 matches the DNA end more closely, so the J call is doubtful. This CDR3 is 15 amino acids long. Looked up from germline, CDR1 is MNHEY and CDR2 is SVGEGT. CDR3 DNA sequence: TGTGCCAGCAGGCAAACGGCGGGTGCTACCTACGAGCAGTACTTC. It specifies CASRQTAGATYEQYF.

About this clonotype: This may come from a read error, since a much larger clone is one base off. The chain joins TRBV29-1 to TRBJ2-5; 7 nucleotides agree with TRBD2. CDR1 is SQVTM and CDR2 is ANQGSEA in the germline V gene. After removal of 6 bases from V and 11 bases from J, the junction contained 21 bases not matched to a gene. The CDR3 is made up of 15 amino acids. The CDR3 nucleotides are TGCAGCGTCCCCGTGCCGACTAGCTCTGGAGATGAGCAGTACTTC. Translated, it gives CSVPVPTSSGDEQYF.

There are a few counts of this clonotype. This may be a read error, as it is one base from a much larger clone. The chain links TRBV10-3 to TRBJ2-5, with 8 bases fitting TRBD2. From germline, CDR1 is ENHRY and CDR2 SYGVKD. This CDR3 region has 13 residues. V was clipped by 8 bases and J by 3 bases; unmatched bases: 5. CDR3: CAIGRAGEETQYF. As DNA, the CDR3 is TGTGCCATCGGACGAGCGGGAGAAGAGACCCAGTACTTC.

This clonotype has a single count. The chain employs TRBV11-1 and TRBJ2-4, with D tentatively TRBD2 (5 bases). The DNA end lines up better with TRBJ2-7; the J call may be wrong. CDR3 length: 14 amino acids. Germline assignment: CDR1 SGHAT and CDR2 FQDESV (reference sequence). The CDR3 loop is CASSLDGDSYEQYF. The CDR3 region has the DNA TGTGCCAGCAGCTTAGACGGGGACTCCTACGAGCAGTACTTC.

The chain recombines TRBV5-1 with TRBJ2-7; D unresolved. The CDR3 consists of 16 residues. Germline CDR1 reads SGHRS; CDR2 reads YFSETQ. V was shortened by 3 bases and J by 5 bases, with 21 bases between the two germline ends. The CDR3: CASSYIDLLGSDEQYF. The CDR3 nucleotides read TGCGCCAGCAGCTATATCGATTTATTGGGCAGCGACGAGCAGTACTTC.

The chain couples TRBV10-3 to TRBJ2-5, with D possibly being TRBD2 (6 bases). There are 13 residues in the CDR3. Germline-derived CDR1 and CDR2 are ENHRY and SYGVKD. With 10 bases removed from V and 5 bases from J, the gap between germline ends came to 17 bases. CDR3 sequence reads: CATDRDGSETQYF. For the CDR3, the DNA is TGTGCCACCGATCGCGACGGGAGCGAGACCCAGTACTTC.

The CDR3 DNA reads TGCGCCAGCAGCGGGAGGGCGGGGGGCTACAATGAGCAGTTCTTC. This sequence encodes CASSGRAGGYNEQFF. The J gene is TRBJ2-1, the V gene TRBV5-1, with 8 bases that match TRBD2. Trimming at V came to 4 bases and at J to 3 bases, leaving 6 bases not matched to a gene. The CDR3 length is 15 residues. The germline gives CDR1 SGHRS, CDR2 YFSETQ.

This clonotype was counted between two and nine times. This sequence joins TRBV2 and TRBJ2-7; 13 nucleotides align to TRBD2. This CDR3 contains 15 residues. The V gene's germline CDR1 is SNHLY and CDR2 FYNNEI. Trimming took 7 bases from V and 5 from J; bases not matched to a gene: 8. The DNA of the CDR3 is TGTGCCAGCACATTGATAGGACTAGCGGGAGACGAGCAGTACTTC. Its protein product is CASTLIGLAGDEQYF.